Reported below is one T cell receptor (beta chain). Trimming cost V 6 bases and J 5 bases, with 7 bases left between them. Germline-derived CDR1 and CDR2 are SGHTA and FQGNSA. This CDR3 is built from 11 residues. TCRdb keeps only in-frame clones here, not all; method: immunoSEQ multiplex PCR. The sample carries more than 2 million clones, approximately 95% recorded once. The data derive from a study of shared clonotypes between healthy human individuals. This chain connects TRBV7-2 to TRBJ2-5, with D hard to call. This TCR was sampled from a man aged 18-30 years in good health. Sequencing input: naive CD4+ T cells sorted from blood. Stated subset: CD45RA+ positively selected. DNA for the CDR3: TGTGCCAGCAGGTCATCGGAGACCCAGTACTTC. Its translation is CASRSSETQYF.